This T cell receptor (beta chain) is from a study of T cell repertoires in cytomegalovirus infection. Across the study: A matching HLA type, together with CMV infection, was signaled by public TCR beta signatures. General study findings and limits: Ex vivo responses were dominated by HLA-C-restricted CMV-specific TCR beta clonotypes. Cumulative public TCR beta family frequency identified carriers of CMV plus the relevant HLA.

The CDR3 is made up of 16 amino acids. The germline V gene encodes CDR1 SGHVS and CDR2 FQNEAQ. V lost 4 bases and J lost 3; bases outside the gene matches: 9. This clonotype was recorded a few times. What it recognizes is unknown. MiXCR, run by TCRdb on the reads, gives a single entry per CDR3 protein. The profile covers 150,000 or so distinct CDR3 sequences, with roughly 22% appearing a single time and around a quarter taken by the ten largest. The rearrangement joins TRBV7-8 to TRBJ1-5, with TRBD1 matching 7 bases. This TCR was recovered from a human donor in good health (CMV status not recorded). Some clones in this sample may be carry-over from other donors' samples. The specimen comprised CD8+ T cells from cultured PBMCs, sampled from culture after CMV antigen stimulation. The CDR3: CASSSGGGANNQPQHF. CDR3 nucleotides: TGTGCCAGCAGCTCAGGGGGGGGGGCAAACAATCAGCCCCAGCATTTT.